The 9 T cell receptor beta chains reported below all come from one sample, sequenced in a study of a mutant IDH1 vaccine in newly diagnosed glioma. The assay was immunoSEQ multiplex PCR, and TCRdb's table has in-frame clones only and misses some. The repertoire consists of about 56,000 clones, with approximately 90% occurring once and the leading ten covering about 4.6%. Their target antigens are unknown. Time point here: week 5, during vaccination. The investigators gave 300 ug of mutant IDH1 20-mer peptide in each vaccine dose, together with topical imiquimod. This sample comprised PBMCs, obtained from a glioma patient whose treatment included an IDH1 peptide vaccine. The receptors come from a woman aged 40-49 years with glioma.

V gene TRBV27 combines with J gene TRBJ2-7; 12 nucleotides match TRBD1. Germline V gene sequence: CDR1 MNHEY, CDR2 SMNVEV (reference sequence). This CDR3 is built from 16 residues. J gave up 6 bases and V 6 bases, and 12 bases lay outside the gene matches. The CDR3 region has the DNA TGTGCCAGCAGATTGAGCCCCGGGACAGGGGGCTCCGAGCAGTACTTC. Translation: CASRLSPGTGGSEQYF.

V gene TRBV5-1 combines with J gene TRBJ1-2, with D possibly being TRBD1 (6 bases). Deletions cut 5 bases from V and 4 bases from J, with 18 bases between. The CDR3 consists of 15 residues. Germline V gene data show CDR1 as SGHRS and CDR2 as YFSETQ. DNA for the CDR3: TGCGCCAGCAGGTTAAATGGACAGCTTTCCTATGGCTACACCTTC. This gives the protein CASRLNGQLSYGYTF.

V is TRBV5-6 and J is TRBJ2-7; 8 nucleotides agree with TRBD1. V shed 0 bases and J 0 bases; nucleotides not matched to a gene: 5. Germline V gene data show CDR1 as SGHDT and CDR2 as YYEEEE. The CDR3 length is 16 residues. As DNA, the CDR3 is TGTGCCAGCAGCTTGGAGGGACAGGAGACCTCCTACGAGCAGTACTTC. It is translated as CASSLEGQETSYEQYF.

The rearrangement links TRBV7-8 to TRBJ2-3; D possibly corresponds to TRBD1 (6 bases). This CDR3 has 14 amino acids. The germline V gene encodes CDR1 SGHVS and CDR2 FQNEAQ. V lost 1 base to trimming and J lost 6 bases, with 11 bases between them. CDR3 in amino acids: CASSLVGQSDTQYF. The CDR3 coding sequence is TGTGCCAGCAGCTTAGTAGGACAGTCGGATACGCAGTATTTT. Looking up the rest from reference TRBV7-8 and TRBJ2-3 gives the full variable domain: GAGVSQSPRYKVAKRGQDVALRCDPISGHVSLFWYQQALGQGPEFLTYFQNEAQLDKSGLPSDRFFAERPEGSVSTLKIQRTQQEDSAVYLCASSLVGQSDTQYFGPGTRLTVL.

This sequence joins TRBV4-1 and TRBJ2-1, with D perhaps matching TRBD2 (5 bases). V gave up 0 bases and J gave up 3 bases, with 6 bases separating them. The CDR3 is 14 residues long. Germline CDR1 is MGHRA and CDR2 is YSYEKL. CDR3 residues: CASSQDTSYNEQFF. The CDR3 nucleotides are TGCGCCAGCAGCCAAGATACTAGCTACAATGAGCAGTTCTTC.

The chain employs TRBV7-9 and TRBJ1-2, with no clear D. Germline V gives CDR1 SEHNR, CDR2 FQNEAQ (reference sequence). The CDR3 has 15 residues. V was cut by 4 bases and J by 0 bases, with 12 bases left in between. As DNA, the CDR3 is TGTGCCAGCAGCTCGGGAGCGAGCACTAACTATGGCTACACCTTC. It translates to CASSSGASTNYGYTF.

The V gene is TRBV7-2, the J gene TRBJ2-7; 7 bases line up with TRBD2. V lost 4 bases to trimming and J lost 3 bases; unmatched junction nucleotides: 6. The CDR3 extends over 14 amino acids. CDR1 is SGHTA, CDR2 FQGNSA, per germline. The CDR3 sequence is CASSSPGLSYEQYF. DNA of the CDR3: TGTGCCAGCAGCTCTCCGGGACTAAGCTACGAGCAGTACTTC.

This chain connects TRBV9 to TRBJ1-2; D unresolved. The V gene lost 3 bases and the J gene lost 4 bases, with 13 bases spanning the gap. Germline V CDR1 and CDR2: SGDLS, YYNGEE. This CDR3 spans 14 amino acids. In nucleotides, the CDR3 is TGTGCCAGCAGCGCAAGGACGTTTGGCTATGGCTACACCTTC. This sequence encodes CASSARTFGYGYTF.

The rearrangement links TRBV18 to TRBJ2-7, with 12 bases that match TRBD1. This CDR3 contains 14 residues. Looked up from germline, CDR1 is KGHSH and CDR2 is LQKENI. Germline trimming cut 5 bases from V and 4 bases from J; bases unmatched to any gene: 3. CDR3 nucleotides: TGTGCCAGCTCAGCGGGACAGGGGGCATACGAGCAGTACTTC. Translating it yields CASSAGQGAYEQYF.